This is a list of T cell receptor beta chains from one sample in a study of cytomegalovirus exposure and HLA in healthy donors. Data came from immunoSEQ multiplex PCR; TCRdb stores just in-frame clones and leaves some out. The sample lists 95,000 to 150,000 clones, 95% to 97% seen once, with approximately 1.5% in the top ten. Material for sequencing was PBMCs. Receptor source: a man between 18 and 35 years old in good health and CMV-seronegative. Each CDR3 is given with its conserved first and last residue. Fields, in order: J gene, V gene, D gene, clone size, CDR3 DNA, CDR3 protein. D genes are given only for firm matches. The size entry is marked missing in some rows and otherwise reads once, few, many or a size class.

>TRBJ1-2|TRBV10-3|TRBD1|once
TGTGCCATCAGTGAGGCGGCAGGGGGCGGGGACTATGGCTACACCTTC
CAISEAAGGGDYGYTF
>TRBJ2-3|TRBV30|NA|NA
TGTGCCTGGAGTACTGGGTCAGGGACAGATACGCAGTATTTT
CAWSTGSGTDTQYF
>TRBJ2-3|TRBV7-2|TRBD2|NA
TGTGCCAGCAGCTTAGCGAGGACGAGGGAGGGCCTAGGAGATACGCAGTATTTT
CASSLARTREGLGDTQYF
>TRBJ2-7|TRBV15|TRBD1|NA
TGTGCCACCAGCAGAGATTGGGACAGGACTTACGAGCAGTACTTC
CATSRDWDRTYEQYF
>TRBJ2-1|TRBV1|NA|NA
NA
CTSSQGWASGSVLGHEQFF
>TRBJ2-1|TRBV5-4|NA|NA
TGTGCCAGCAGCTCGTACAATGAGCAGTTCTTC
CASSSYNEQFF
>TRBJ2-1|TRBV5-1|TRBD2|NA
TGCGCCAGCAGCTTTGGCCTAGCGGGAGAGGGTGAGCAGTTCTTC
CASSFGLAGEGEQFF
>TRBJ2-1|TRBV27|NA|NA
TGTGCCAGCAGTTTAGGGAGATACAATGAGCAGTTCTTC
CASSLGRYNEQFF
>TRBJ2-1|TRBV7-3|TRBD2|NA
TGTGCCAGCAGCTCGGGACTACCTTACAATGAGCAGTTCTTC
CASSSGLPYNEQFF
>TRBJ1-5|TRBV9|NA|NA
TGTGCCAGCAGCGCGACTCTGGGCAATCAGCCCCAGCATTTT
CASSATLGNQPQHF
>TRBJ1-1|TRBV19|NA|NA
TGTGCCAGTATAAGGCGGGGGGAAGCTTTCTTT
CASIRRGEAFF